This T cell receptor beta chain was sequenced for a study of beta chain features in type 1 diabetes. Study-level findings and limits: A greater similarity of naive, central memory and Treg TCRB repertoires was seen among patients than among healthy donors.

This CDR3 is 15 amino acids long. Points on this clone: The target antigen is unknown.

The authors took one heparinised blood draw, averaging approximately 110 mL, from each donor. Sorted CD4+ subsets: naive, central memory, regulatory, stem cell-like memory (CD45RO/CCR7/CD25/CD127/CD95/CD27 panel). Every bit of the isolated RNA underwent reverse transcription, so sequencing read expressed TCRB transcripts. Average reads for naive, central memory and regulatory T cell samples were roughly 3.4 million. Generated by immunoSEQ multiplex PCR, the TCRdb table keeps only in-frame clones and is missing some. The sample records 250,000 to 400,000 clones, about 15% being singletons. The V and J genes are TRBV21-1 and TRBJ2-1; the table gives TRBD1 as D, unverified against the DNA. TRBV21-1 is annotated as a pseudogene. The clonotype was recovered from a man aged 25-45 years in good health. Material for sequencing was central memory CD4+ T cells from blood. The CDR3 region has the DNA TGTGCCAGCAGCAAGGGACGACGGGACAGCGGTGAGCAGTTCTTC. Residues: CASSKGRRDSGEQFF.